This T cell receptor (beta chain) was profiled in a study of CD8 T cells in Susac syndrome. Negative isolation yielded CD4+ and CD8+ T cells, and FACS enriched TEMRA cells. After extraction with the RNeasy kit, 0.5 to 1 ug of the RNA was reverse transcribed using random hexamers. TCRdb recomputed calls from the immunoSEQ multiplex PCR reads with MiXCR, one row per CDR3 protein. The table lists about 300,000 distinct CDR3 sequences, 70% to 90% of them singletons. The source of this sequence is a human donor with multiple sclerosis. Source material: CD8+ T cells from PBMCs.

The CDR3 DNA follows: TGTGCCAGCATGAGGGGCGGTGAGACCCAGTACTTC. This sequence encodes CASMRGGETQYF. V and J are TRBV7-9 and TRBJ2-5; TRBD1 or TRBD2 may be the D gene (5 bases each). CDR3 length: 12 amino acids. The germline V gene encodes CDR1 SEHNR and CDR2 FQNEAQ (reference sequence). Trimming took off 7 bases at V and 5 bases at J, with 11 bases between the two ends.